These 21 T cell receptor beta chains were sequenced from one sample in a study of blood T cell repertoires in COVID-19. Libraries were prepared by immunoSEQ multiplex PCR; TCRdb keeps only in-frame clonotypes and omits some of them. The table records 20,000 or so clones, 80% to 90% of them present only once. Sequencing was done on a sample of peripheral blood. Receptor source: a human donor in a cohort sampled during active COVID-19.

The table lists this clone with a few counts. The rearrangement joins TRBV30 to TRBJ1-1; D might be TRBD1 (6 bases). The ends were cut back, 5 bases at V and 11 bases at J, with 15 bases in the middle. Germline-derived CDR1 and CDR2 are GTSNPN and SVGIG (reference sequence). CDR3 length: 11 residues. Here the CDR3 reads CAWGRQDPAFF. The CDR3 DNA sequence: TGTGCCTGGGGGAGACAGGATCCGGCTTTCTTT.

This chain connects TRBV19 to TRBJ2-7, with TRBD1 matching 8 bases. Germline CDR1 and CDR2: LNHDA and SQIVND (reference sequence). V was pared by 5 bases and J by 2 bases, with 5 bases of the junction left unmatched. The CDR3 is made up of 14 amino acids. CDR3 sequence reads: CASSPDRATYEQYF. In DNA form, the CDR3 reads TGTGCCAGTAGTCCGGACAGGGCCACCTACGAGCAGTACTTC. Full variable domain (rest looked up from reference TRBV19 and TRBJ2-7): DGGITQSPKYLFRKEGQNVTLSCEQNLNHDAMYWYRQDPGQGLRLIYYSQIVNDFQKGDIAEGYSVSREKKESFPLTVTSAQKNPTAFYLCASSPDRATYEQYFGPGTRLTVT.

The rearrangement joins TRBV5-1 to TRBJ2-5; 8 bases fit TRBD2. The CDR3 spans 16 residues. The germline gives CDR1 SGHRS, CDR2 YFSETQ. V lost 0 bases and J lost 4; bases outside the gene matches: 8. CDR3 sequence (DNA): TGCGCCAGCAGCTTGGTCGGGGGGGCCGTGAGAGAGACCCAGTACTTC. This codes for CASSLVGGAVRETQYF.

The chain combines TRBV5-1 with TRBJ2-1; TRBD2 is a possible D gene (5 bases). The CDR3 runs 15 residues. V shed 4 bases and J shed 1 base, with 12 bases lying between them. Germline V gene lookup returns CDR1 SGHRS and CDR2 YFSETQ. The DNA for the CDR3 is TGCGCCAGCAGCGTTCTGACGGGGTCCTACAATGAGCAGTTCTTC. It translates to CASSVLTGSYNEQFF.

The rearrangement uses TRBV11-3 and TRBJ2-1, with D perhaps matching TRBD1 (6 bases). Germline V gene lookup returns CDR1 SGHNT and CDR2 YENEEA. The V end was cut by 5 bases, the J end by 4 bases, with 12 bases between. The CDR3 totals 14 residues. CDR3 coding DNA: TGTGCCAGCAGCGTACAAGGACAGTACAATGAGCAGTTCTTC. Amino acids: CASSVQGQYNEQFF.

This chain uses TRBV6-2 or TRBV6-3 with TRBJ2-5; TRBD2 is a possible D gene (6 bases). The CDR3 is 14 residues long. V was pared by 2 bases and J by 3 bases, with 10 bases between. Germline lookup yields CDR1 MNHEY and CDR2 SVGEGT. CDR3 nucleotide sequence: TGTGCCAGCAGTTACCGGCGGGGAGAAGAGACCCAGTACTTC. Translating it yields CASSYRRGEETQYF.

The rearrangement links TRBV28 to TRBJ2-7; D is perhaps TRBD1 (6 bases). The ends were cut back, 6 bases at V and 1 base at J, with 10 bases in the middle. The CDR3 length is 13 residues. CDR1 MDHEN and CDR2 SYDVKM come from the germline V gene. The CDR3 DNA follows: TGTGCCAGCAGGTCGACAGGATCCTACGAGCAGTACTTC. Translating gives CASRSTGSYEQYF. Combining the CDR3 with reference TRBV28 and TRBJ2-7 gives the whole variable domain DVKVTQSSRYLVKRTGEKVFLECVQDMDHENMFWYRQDPGLGLRLIYFSYDVKMKEKGDIPEGYSVSREKKERFSLILESASTNQTSMYLCASRSTGSYEQYFGPGTRLTVT.

As for this clone: Other DNA sequences in this specimen translate into the identical CDR3. The chain uses TRBV3-1 (or the pseudogene TRBV3-2) and TRBJ2-2, with TRBD1 as a possible D gene (5 bases). This CDR3 has 14 residues. V was cut by 1 base and J by 6 bases, with 9 bases left in between. Germline CDR1 reads LGHDT; CDR2 reads YNNKEL (reference sequence). As DNA, the CDR3 is TGTGCCAGCAGCCAAGGGCAGGGCCCCGGGGAGCTGTTTTTT. Its translation is CASSQGQGPGELFF.

The V call is TRBV2, the J call TRBJ1-5; 10 bases match TRBD1. Germline V CDR1 and CDR2: SNHLY, FYNNEI. J was trimmed by 4 bases and V by 5 bases; bases with no gene match: 2. This CDR3 has 14 amino acids. CDR3 DNA: TGTGCCAGCAGTCGACAGGGGGCAAATCAGCCCCAGCATTTT. Protein: CASSRQGANQPQHF.

The CDR3 region is CASRGQVSYEQYF. CDR3 bases: TGTGCCAGCAGGGGACAAGTATCCTACGAGCAGTACTTC. The chain joins TRBV3-1 (or the pseudogene TRBV3-2) to TRBJ2-7; maybe TRBD1 (6 bases). This CDR3 contains 13 residues. Trimming cost V 6 bases and J 1 base, with 10 bases left between them. The V gene's germline CDR1 is LGHDT and CDR2 YNNKEL (reference sequence).

This clone was counted once. This chain's CDR3 is CASSPGDRQNTEAFF. The CDR3 region has the DNA TGTGCCAGCAGTCCCGGGGACAGACAGAACACTGAAGCTTTCTTT. The rearrangement links TRBV28 to TRBJ1-1, with 7 bases that match TRBD1. V was clipped by 5 bases and J by 1 base; unmatched bases: 7. CDR3 length: 15 residues. Germline V gene data show CDR1 as MDHEN and CDR2 as SYDVKM.

The V call is TRBV4-3, the J call TRBJ2-5; 8 bases align to TRBD2. CDR3 length: 15 residues. V lost 0 bases, J lost 5 bases, and 5 bases stayed unmatched. The germline CDR1 and CDR2 sequences are LGHNA and YSLEER. The CDR3 reads CASSQDVAGRETQYF. The CDR3 bases are TGCGCCAGCAGCCAAGATGTAGCGGGGAGGGAGACCCAGTACTTC.

V and J are TRBV6-2 or TRBV6-3 and TRBJ2-1, with 12 bases aligning to TRBD2. This CDR3 has 14 residues. Germline V gene data show CDR1 as MNHEY and CDR2 as SVGEGT. V gave up 6 bases and J gave up 9 bases; unmatched junction bases: 6. This CDR3 is CASRPSGRGPEQFF. The CDR3 nucleotides are TGTGCCAGCAGACCTAGCGGGAGGGGACCTGAGCAGTTCTTC.

V usage is TRBV6-6 and J usage is TRBJ2-7, with D possibly TRBD1 on 6 matching bases. Per the germline V gene, CDR1 is MNHNY and CDR2 is SVGAGI (reference sequence). The CDR3 consists of 16 residues. V was clipped by 2 bases and J by 3 bases, with 17 bases between them. CDR3: CASSYVTGTKNYEQYF. The DNA for the CDR3 is TGTGCCAGCAGTTACGTTACCGGGACAAAGAACTACGAGCAGTACTTC.

CDR3 DNA: TGTGCCAGCAGTCCCGAGGGGGGGACCACTGAAGCTTTCTTT. It specifies CASSPEGGTTEAFF. The chain has TRBV6-4 and TRBJ1-1, with D perhaps matching TRBD1 (6 bases). V was trimmed by 5 bases and J by 4 bases, leaving 14 bases between them. Looked up from germline, CDR1 is MRHNA and CDR2 is SNTAGT. CDR3 length: 14 residues.

The rearrangement joins TRBV7-9 to TRBJ2-7; TRBD2 matches at 9 bases. The CDR3 sequence is 15 residues long. V trimming: 0 bases; J trimming: 3 bases; junction bases outside the gene matches: 3. Germline V lookup: CDR1 SEHNR, CDR2 FQNEAQ (reference sequence). The CDR3 sequence is CASSLATAGGYEQYF. In DNA, the CDR3 is TGTGCCAGCAGCTTAGCCACAGCGGGAGGCTACGAGCAGTACTTC.

This sequence joins TRBV5-4 and TRBJ1-4, with D perhaps matching TRBD1 (6 bases). This CDR3 contains 13 residues. V shed 4 bases and J shed 3 bases, with 7 bases lying between them. Germline values: CDR1 SGHNT, CDR2 YYREEE (reference sequence). The CDR3 is CASSEGANEKLFF. CDR3 in DNA: TGTGCCAGCAGCGAGGGGGCTAATGAAAAACTGTTTTTT.

The CDR3 here is CASSPSQGALEQYF. DNA of the CDR3: TGTGCCAGCAGCCCCAGTCAGGGGGCGTTGGAGCAGTACTTC. The chain recombines TRBV7-2 with TRBJ2-7; 8 positions agree with TRBD1. Trimming removed 5 bases from V and 7 bases from J; junction bases left unmatched: 10. The length of the CDR3 is 14 residues. Germline V gives CDR1 SGHTA, CDR2 FQGNSA.

J is TRBJ2-7 and V is TRBV19; 7 bases align to TRBD1. The CDR3 is made up of 14 amino acids. After removal of 2 bases from V and 2 bases from J, the junction contained 3 bases not matched to a gene. Germline V gene data show CDR1 as LNHDA and CDR2 as SQIVND (reference sequence). The CDR3 region has the DNA TGTGCCAGTAGTATAACCGGGACAGCCTACGAGCAGTACTTC. Protein product: CASSITGTAYEQYF.

The CDR3 region is CASSPTVLTGELFF. The DNA of the CDR3 is TGTGCCAGCAGCCCGACAGTTTTAACCGGGGAGCTGTTTTTT. This rearrangement joins TRBV14 to TRBJ2-2, with D possibly matching TRBD1 (5 bases). V lost 4 bases to trimming and J lost 5 bases, with 11 bases between them. The germline V gene has CDR1 SGHDN and CDR2 FVKESK. There are 14 residues in the CDR3.

A word on this clone: No conserved phenylalanine or tryptophan ends this CDR3, so it is likely a read error. The limits of the CDR3 on the DNA are not certain, so only TCRdb's listed CDR3 is given. The V gene is TRBV29-1, the J gene TRBJ1-1. Germline CDR1 and CDR2: SQVTM and ANQGSEA. The CDR3 sequence runs 8 residues, both termini included. The CDR3 sequence: CSVLGLSG.